This TCR beta chain is from a study of blood T cell repertoires in COVID-19. Study as a whole: Acute-phase and convalescent COVID-19 samples originated in the United States, Italy and Spain. PBMCs, B-cell-depleted T cells, or T cells provided the cDNA or gDNA that made up the material.

The CDR3 length is 15 residues. Per the germline V gene, CDR1 is WNHNN and CDR2 is SYGVQD (reference sequence). The V gene end was trimmed by 5 bases and the J gene end by 3 bases; junction bases not matched to a gene: 7. Original processing methods: The assay estimated nucleated cells by amplifying reference gene primers. Sequencing was performed with immunoSEQ multiplex PCR; in TCRdb, only in-frame clones are kept and a portion is missing. V, J and clone size reflect that table, while D and trimming were determined from the DNA. The table lists under 130,000 clones, 85% of them singletons, with 4% to 5% in the top ten.

The sequence was obtained from a man aged 50 to 60 with acute or convalescent COVID-19. The chain uses TRBV10-1 and TRBJ2-7; 10 bases align to TRBD2. Sequenced material: peripheral blood. As DNA, the CDR3 is TGCGCCAGCAGTCGCTCTAGCGGGAGCGACTACGAGCAGTACTTC. Encoded protein: CASSRSSGSDYEQYF.